This T cell receptor beta chain was identified during a study of blood T cells in healthy people across ages. Germline loops: CDR1 MNHNY, CDR2 SVGAGI (reference sequence). This CDR3 contains 15 residues. The ends lost 4 bases at V and 8 bases at J; junction bases unmatched: 10. With a J-beta primer mix and a sample-barcoded 5' primer, a second PCR ran about 6 to 11 cycles. TCRdb itself ran the 5' RACE reads through MiXCR, one entry per CDR3 protein. Of 1.5 million to 2 million distinct CDR3 sequences listed, approximately 28% are singletons. The sample holds many counts of this clonotype. Each donor had approximately 10 milliliters of peripheral blood drawn. Total RNA extracted from each sample amounted to at least 5 micrograms.

The sequence was collected from a woman aged 30 to 39 in good health. The V and J genes are TRBV6-6 and TRBJ2-4, with 8 bases that match TRBD1. The sample consisted of blood. The CDR3 reads CASSWTGPESDIQYF. CDR3 sequence (DNA): TGTGCCAGCAGTTGGACAGGGCCCGAAAGTGACATTCAGTACTTC.